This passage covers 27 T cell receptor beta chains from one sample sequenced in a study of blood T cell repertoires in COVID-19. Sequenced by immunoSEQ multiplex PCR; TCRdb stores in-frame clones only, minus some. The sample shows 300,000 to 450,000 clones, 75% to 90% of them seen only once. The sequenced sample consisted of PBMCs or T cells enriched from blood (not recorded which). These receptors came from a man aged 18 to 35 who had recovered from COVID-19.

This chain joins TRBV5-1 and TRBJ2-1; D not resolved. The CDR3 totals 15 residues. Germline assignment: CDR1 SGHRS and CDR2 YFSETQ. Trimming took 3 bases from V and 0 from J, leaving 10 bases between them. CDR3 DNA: TGCGCCAGCAGCTCGACTCTTGACTCCTACAATGAGCAGTTCTTC. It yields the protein CASSSTLDSYNEQFF.

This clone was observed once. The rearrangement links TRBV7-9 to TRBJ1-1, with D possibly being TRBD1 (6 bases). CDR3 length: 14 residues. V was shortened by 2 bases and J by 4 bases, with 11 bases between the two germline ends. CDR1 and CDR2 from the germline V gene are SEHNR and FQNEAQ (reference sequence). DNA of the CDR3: TGTGCCAGCAGCTTAACTACAGGGTTCACTGAAGCTTTCTTT. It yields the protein CASSLTTGFTEAFF.

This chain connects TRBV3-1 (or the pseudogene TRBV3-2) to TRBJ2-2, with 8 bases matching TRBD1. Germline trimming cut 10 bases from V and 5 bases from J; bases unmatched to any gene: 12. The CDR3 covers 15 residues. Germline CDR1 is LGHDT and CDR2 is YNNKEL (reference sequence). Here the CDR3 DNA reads TGTGCCACTACCCCGCAGGGGGCAAATACCGGGGAGCTGTTTTTT. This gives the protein CATTPQGANTGELFF.

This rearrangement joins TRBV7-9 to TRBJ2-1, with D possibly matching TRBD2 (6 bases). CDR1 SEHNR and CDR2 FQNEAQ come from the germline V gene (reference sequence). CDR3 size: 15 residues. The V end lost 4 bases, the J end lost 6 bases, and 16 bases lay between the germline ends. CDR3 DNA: TGTGCCAGCAGCTCTCAGGGACTTTCCGTCAATGAGCAGTTCTTC. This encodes CASSSQGLSVNEQFF.

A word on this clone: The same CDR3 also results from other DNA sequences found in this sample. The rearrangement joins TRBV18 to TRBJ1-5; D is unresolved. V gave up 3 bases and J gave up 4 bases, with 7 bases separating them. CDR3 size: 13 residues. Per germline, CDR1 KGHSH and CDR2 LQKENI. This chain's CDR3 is CASSPTGNQPQHF. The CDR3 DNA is TGTGCCAGCTCACCGACGGGGAATCAGCCCCAGCATTTT. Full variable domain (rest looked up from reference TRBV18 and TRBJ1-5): NAGVMQNPRHLVRRRGQEARLRCSPMKGHSHVYWYRQLPEEGLKFMVYLQKENIIDESGMPKERFSAEFPKEGPSILRIQQVVRGDSAAYFCASSPTGNQPQHFGDGTRLSIL.

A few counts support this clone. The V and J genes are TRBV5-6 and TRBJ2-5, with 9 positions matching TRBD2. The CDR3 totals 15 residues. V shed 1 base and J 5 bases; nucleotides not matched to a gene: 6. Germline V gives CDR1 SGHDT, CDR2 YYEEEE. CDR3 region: CASSLRIAGEETQYF. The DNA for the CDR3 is TGTGCCAGCAGCTTGAGAATAGCGGGAGAGGAGACCCAGTACTTC.

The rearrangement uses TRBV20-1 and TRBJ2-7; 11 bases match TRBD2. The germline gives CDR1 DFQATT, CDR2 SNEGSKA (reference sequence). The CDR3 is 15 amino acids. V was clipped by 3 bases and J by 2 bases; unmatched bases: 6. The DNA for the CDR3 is TGCAGTGCTAGTCCTATAGCGGGGGGGCCCTACGAGCAGTACTTC. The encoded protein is CSASPIAGGPYEQYF.

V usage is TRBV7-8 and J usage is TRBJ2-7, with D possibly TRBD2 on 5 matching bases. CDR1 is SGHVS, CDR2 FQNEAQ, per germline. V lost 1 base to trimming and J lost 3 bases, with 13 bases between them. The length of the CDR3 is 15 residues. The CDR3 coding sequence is TGTGCCAGCAGCTTAGAAGGGAGACCGAACTACGAGCAGTACTTC. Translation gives CASSLEGRPNYEQYF.

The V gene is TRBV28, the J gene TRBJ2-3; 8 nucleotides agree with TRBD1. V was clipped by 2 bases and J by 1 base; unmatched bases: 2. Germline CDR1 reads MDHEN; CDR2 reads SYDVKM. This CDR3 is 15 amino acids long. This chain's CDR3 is CASSLPGQGTDTQYF. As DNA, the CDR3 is TGTGCCAGCAGTTTACCGGGACAGGGCACAGATACGCAGTATTTT.

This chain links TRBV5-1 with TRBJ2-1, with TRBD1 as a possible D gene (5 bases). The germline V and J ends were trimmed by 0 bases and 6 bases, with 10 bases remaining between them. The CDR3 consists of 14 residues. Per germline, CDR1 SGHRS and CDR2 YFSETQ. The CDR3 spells CASSLGQSFNEQFF. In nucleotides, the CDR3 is TGCGCCAGCAGCTTGGGACAGTCATTCAATGAGCAGTTCTTC.

This CDR3 reads CASSFLLRQGSEAFF. The CDR3 DNA sequence: TGTGCCAGCAGTTTTCTCCTCCGACAGGGAAGTGAAGCTTTCTTT. V gene TRBV28 combines with J gene TRBJ1-1; 7 positions agree with TRBD1. The CDR3 length is 15 residues. CDR1 and CDR2 (germline): MDHEN, SYDVKM. The junction had 11 bases not matched to a gene; V was cut back by 3 bases and J by 7 bases.

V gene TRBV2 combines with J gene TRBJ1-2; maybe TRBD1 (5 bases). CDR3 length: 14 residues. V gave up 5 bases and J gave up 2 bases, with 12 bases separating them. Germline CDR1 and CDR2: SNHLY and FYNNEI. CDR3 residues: CASSYPSGNYGYTF. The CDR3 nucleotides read TGTGCCAGCAGTTATCCCTCAGGGAACTATGGCTACACCTTC.

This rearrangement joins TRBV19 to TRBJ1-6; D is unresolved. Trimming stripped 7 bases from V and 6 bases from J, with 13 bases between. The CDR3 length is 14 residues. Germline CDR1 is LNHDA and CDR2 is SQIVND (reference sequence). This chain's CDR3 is CASKTEQFNSPLHF. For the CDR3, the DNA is TGTGCCAGTAAAACCGAACAGTTTAATTCACCCCTCCACTTT.

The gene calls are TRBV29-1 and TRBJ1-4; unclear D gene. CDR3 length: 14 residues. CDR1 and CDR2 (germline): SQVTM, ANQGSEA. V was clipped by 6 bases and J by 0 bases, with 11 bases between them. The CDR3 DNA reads TGCAGCGTAGGAGGAGTTGCAACTAATGAAAAACTGTTTTTT. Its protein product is CSVGGVATNEKLFF.

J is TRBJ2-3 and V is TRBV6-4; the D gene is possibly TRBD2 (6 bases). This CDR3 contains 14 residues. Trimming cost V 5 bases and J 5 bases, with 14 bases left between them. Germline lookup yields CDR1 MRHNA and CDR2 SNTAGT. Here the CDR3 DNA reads TGTGCCAGCAGTACATTTGGGGGAGGAGATACGCAGTATTTT. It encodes CASSTFGGGDTQYF.

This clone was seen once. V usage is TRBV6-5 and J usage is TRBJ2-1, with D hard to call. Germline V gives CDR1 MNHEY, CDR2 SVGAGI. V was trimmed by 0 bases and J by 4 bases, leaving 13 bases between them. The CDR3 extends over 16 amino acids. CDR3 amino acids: CASSYSAPIIYNEQFF. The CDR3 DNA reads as TGTGCCAGCAGTTACTCAGCGCCGATCATTTACAATGAGCAGTTCTTC.

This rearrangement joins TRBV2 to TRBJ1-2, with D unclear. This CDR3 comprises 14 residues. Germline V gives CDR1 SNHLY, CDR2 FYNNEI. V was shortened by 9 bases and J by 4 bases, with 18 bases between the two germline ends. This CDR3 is CASPDYSGLYGYTF. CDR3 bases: TGTGCCAGTCCGGACTACTCAGGCCTCTATGGCTACACCTTC.

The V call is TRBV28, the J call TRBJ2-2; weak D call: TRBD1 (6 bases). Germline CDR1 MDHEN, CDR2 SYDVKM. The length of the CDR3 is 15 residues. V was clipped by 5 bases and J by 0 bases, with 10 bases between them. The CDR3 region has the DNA TGTGCCAGCAGTGCCGGGACACCGAACACCGGGGAGCTGTTTTTT. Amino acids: CASSAGTPNTGELFF.

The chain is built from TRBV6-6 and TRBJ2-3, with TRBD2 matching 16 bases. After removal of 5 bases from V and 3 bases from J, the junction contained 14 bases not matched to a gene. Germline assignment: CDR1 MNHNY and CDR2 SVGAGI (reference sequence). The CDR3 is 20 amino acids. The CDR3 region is CASSPKPGTSGRALTDTQYF. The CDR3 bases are TGTGCCAGCAGTCCGAAACCCGGGACTAGCGGGAGGGCCCTAACAGATACGCAGTATTTT.

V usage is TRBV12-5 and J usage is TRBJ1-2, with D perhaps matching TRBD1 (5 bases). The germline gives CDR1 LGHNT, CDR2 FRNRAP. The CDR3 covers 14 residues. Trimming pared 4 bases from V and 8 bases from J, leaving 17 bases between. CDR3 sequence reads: CASGSTLGRDGYTF. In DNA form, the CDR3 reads TGTGCTAGTGGTTCTACCCTGGGGCGAGACGGCTACACCTTC.

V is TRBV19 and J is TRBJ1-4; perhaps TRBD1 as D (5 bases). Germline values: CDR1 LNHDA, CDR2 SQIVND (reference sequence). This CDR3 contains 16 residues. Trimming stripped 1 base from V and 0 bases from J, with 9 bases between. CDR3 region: CASSIGQTSTNEKLFF. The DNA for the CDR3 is TGTGCCAGTAGTATAGGACAGACCTCAACTAATGAAAAACTGTTTTTT.

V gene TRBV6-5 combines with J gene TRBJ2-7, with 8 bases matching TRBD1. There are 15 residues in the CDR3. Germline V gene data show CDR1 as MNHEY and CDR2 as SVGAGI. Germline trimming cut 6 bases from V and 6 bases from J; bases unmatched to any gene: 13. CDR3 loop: CASSPHGRQGTEQYF. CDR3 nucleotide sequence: TGTGCCAGCAGCCCCCACGGCCGACAGGGGACCGAGCAGTACTTC.

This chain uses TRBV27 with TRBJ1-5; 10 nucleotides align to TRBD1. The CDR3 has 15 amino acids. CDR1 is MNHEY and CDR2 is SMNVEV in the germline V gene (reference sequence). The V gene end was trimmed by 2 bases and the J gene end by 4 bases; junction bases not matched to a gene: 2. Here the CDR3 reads CASSLRTGGNQPQHF. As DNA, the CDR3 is TGTGCCAGCAGTTTACGGACAGGGGGGAATCAGCCCCAGCATTTT.

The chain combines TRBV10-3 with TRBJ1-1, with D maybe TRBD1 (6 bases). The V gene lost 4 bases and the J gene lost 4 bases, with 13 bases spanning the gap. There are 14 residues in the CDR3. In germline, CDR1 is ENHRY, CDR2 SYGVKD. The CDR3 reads CAISGGGTITEAFF. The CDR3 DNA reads TGTGCCATCAGTGGAGGGGGGACTATCACTGAAGCTTTCTTT.

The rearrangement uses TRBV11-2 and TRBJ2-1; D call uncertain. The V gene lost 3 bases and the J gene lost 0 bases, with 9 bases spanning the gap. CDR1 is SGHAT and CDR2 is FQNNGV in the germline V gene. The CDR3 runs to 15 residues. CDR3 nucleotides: TGTGCCAGCAGCTTTAGCCCACCCTCCTACAATGAGCAGTTCTTC. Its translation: CASSFSPPSYNEQFF.

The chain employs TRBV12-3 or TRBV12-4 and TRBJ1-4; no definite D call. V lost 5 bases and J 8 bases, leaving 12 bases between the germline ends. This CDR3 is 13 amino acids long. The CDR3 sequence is CASSLSSQEKLFF. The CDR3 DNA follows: TGTGCCAGCAGTCTATCGAGTCAAGAAAAACTGTTTTTT.

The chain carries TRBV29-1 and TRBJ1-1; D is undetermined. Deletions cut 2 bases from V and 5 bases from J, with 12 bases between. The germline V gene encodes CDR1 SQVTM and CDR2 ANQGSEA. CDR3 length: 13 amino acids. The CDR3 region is CSVESPRETEAFF. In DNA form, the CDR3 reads TGCAGCGTTGAATCCCCGAGAGAGACTGAAGCTTTCTTT. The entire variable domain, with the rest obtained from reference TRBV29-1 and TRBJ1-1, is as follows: SAVISQKPSRDICQRGTSLTIQCQVDSQVTMMFWYRQQPGQSLTLIATANQGSEATYESGFVIDKFPISRPNLTFSTLTVSNMSPEDSSIYLCSVESPRETEAFFGQGTRLTVV.